The clone carrying this TCR beta chain has more than one count but fewer than ten. The data were obtained in a study of cytotoxic CD8 clonotypes in ibrutinib-treated CLL. At the level of the study: Investigators reported about 24 partial and 2 complete responses; after median roughly 70 months, around 15 patients remained remitted and some 12 progressed. Response sampling took place at median 12 months of treatment, range 6 to 36.

Germline CDR1 reads SNHLY; CDR2 reads FYNNEI. This CDR3 is built from 13 residues. V was trimmed by 4 bases and J by 4 bases, leaving 10 bases between them. Here immunoSEQ multiplex PCR was the method, and the copy in TCRdb shows in-frame clones only, minus some. Among 45,000 to 70,000 clones, around 60% were seen once, and the ten largest hold roughly 21%. This chain connects TRBV2 to TRBJ1-2; D remains unclear. The specimen was PBMCs, collected after 24 months of ibrutinib treatment. The TCR was taken from a human donor with chronic lymphocytic leukemia. CDR3 coding DNA: TGTGCCAGCAGTGGGGAACGAGTCTATGGCTACACCTTC. It encodes CASSGERVYGYTF.